This TCR beta chain was recovered during a study of T cell repertoires in cytomegalovirus infection. About the study: Public TCR beta signature analysis indicated the presence of both CMV infection and matching HLA type. General study points: The ex vivo response was dominated by HLA-C-restricted CMV-specific TCR beta clonotypes. The cumulative frequency of public TCR beta families distinguished individuals who carried CMV together with the relevant HLA.

MiXCR was run by TCRdb on the reads, yielding one entry per CDR3 protein. The sample holds around 120,000 distinct CDR3 sequences, around 25% seen once. This clonotype has only a few counts. Its antigen is as yet unknown. The CDR3 consists of 14 residues. The V end lost 7 bases, the J end lost 7 bases, and 17 bases lay between the germline ends. Sequencing was carried out using PBMCs, sequenced either directly or after in vitro stimulation (not recorded which). The TCR was taken from a human donor in good health (CMV status not recorded). Some clones in this sample may be carry-over from other donors' samples. The chain links TRBV12-3 or TRBV12-4 to TRBJ2-1; weak D call: TRBD1 (6 bases). CDR3 sequence: CASKITRQGNEQFF. For the CDR3, the DNA is TGTGCCAGCAAAATAACAAGGCAGGGGAATGAGCAGTTCTTC.